The 23 T cell receptor beta chains in this list originate from one sample, sequenced in a study of cytomegalovirus exposure and HLA in healthy donors. Vbeta (60) and Jbeta (13) primers were used in the PCR. TCRdb keeps only in-frame clones here, not all; method: immunoSEQ multiplex PCR. Among roughly 150,000 clones listed, roughly 70% were seen once. The material sequenced was PBMCs. The source of these receptors is a woman in her 50s in good health and CMV-seropositive.

The chain recombines TRBV5-6 with TRBJ2-6; a possible D gene is TRBD2 (5 bases). The CDR3 loop spans 17 amino acids. Germline CDR1 is SGHDT and CDR2 is YYEEEE. V was trimmed by 4 bases and J by 0 bases, leaving 14 bases between them. CDR3 loop: CASSPEVRTSGANVLTF. As DNA, the CDR3 is TGTGCCAGCAGCCCGGAGGTTCGGACCTCTGGGGCCAACGTCCTGACTTTC.

This chain connects TRBV5-1 to TRBJ2-6, with 11 bases lining up with TRBD1. The CDR3 is made up of 17 amino acids. V lost 3 bases and J lost 1; bases outside the gene matches: 3. Germline CDR1 is SGHRS and CDR2 is YFSETQ. CDR3 coding DNA: TGCGCCAGCAGCTCGGGGACAGGGGGATCTGGGGCCAACGTCCTGACTTTC. This codes for CASSSGTGGSGANVLTF.

This rearrangement joins TRBV18 to TRBJ1-2, with 9 bases that match TRBD1. There are 14 residues in the CDR3. Germline trimming cut 4 bases from V and 10 bases from J; bases unmatched to any gene: 10. The germline gives CDR1 KGHSH, CDR2 LQKENI. The CDR3 nucleotides are TGTGCCAGCTCACGGGGGACAGGGCTAGAAGACTACACCTTC. Protein sequence: CASSRGTGLEDYTF.

This chain uses TRBV5-4 with TRBJ2-2; 8 bases are a match to TRBD2. The CDR3 totals 16 residues. CDR1 is SGHNT and CDR2 is YYREEE in the germline V gene (reference sequence). Trimming took 4 bases from V and 0 from J; bases not matched to a gene: 5. This chain's CDR3 is CASSGSGGANTGELFF. CDR3 bases: TGTGCCAGCAGCGGAAGCGGGGGTGCGAACACCGGGGAGCTGTTTTTT.

The chain recombines TRBV29-1 with TRBJ2-3; no definite D call. CDR3 length: 12 residues. V dropped 5 bases and J dropped 1 base, with 7 bases sitting between them. Germline CDR1 is SQVTM and CDR2 is ANQGSEA. CDR3 DNA: TGCAGCGTTCTACTTCGCACAGATACGCAGTATTTT. Translated, it gives CSVLLRTDTQYF.

The DNA of the CDR3 is TGCGCCAGCAGCTTGGAAGGCGGGGGTGAGCAGTTCTTC. Translated, it gives CASSLEGGGEQFF. The gene calls are TRBV5-1 and TRBJ2-1, with TRBD2 identical over 7 bases. The V gene end was trimmed by 0 bases and the J gene end by 9 bases; junction bases not matched to a gene: 3. The CDR3 length is 13 residues. In germline, CDR1 is SGHRS, CDR2 YFSETQ.

V and J are TRBV19 and TRBJ2-3; TRBD2 matches 10 bases. Per the germline V gene, CDR1 is LNHDA and CDR2 is SQIVND (reference sequence). V was clipped by 4 bases and J by 3 bases; unmatched bases: 1. The CDR3 is 14 amino acids. The CDR3 DNA reads as TGTGCCAGTAGTACGGGACTAGCGACAGATACGCAGTATTTT. Its protein product is CASSTGLATDTQYF.

As concerns this clone: Different DNA sequences within this sample yield the same CDR3. The V call is TRBV11-2, the J call TRBJ1-3; tentative D call: TRBD1 (5 bases). This CDR3 contains 15 residues. With 3 bases removed from V and 1 base from J, the gap between germline ends came to 10 bases. Germline-derived CDR1 and CDR2 are SGHAT and FQNNGV. Here the CDR3 DNA reads TGTGCCAGCAGCTTGGGCAGGGTGTCTGGAAACACCATATATTTT. Translation gives CASSLGRVSGNTIYF.

The chain recombines TRBV5-6 with TRBJ1-1; a weak D match, TRBD1 (5 bases). The CDR3 spans 14 residues. Germline V CDR1 and CDR2: SGHDT, YYEEEE. Trimming took 4 bases from V and 1 from J, leaving 11 bases between them. The CDR3 DNA reads TGTGCCAGCAGCCGGATCGACAGGAACACTGAAGCTTTCTTT. This encodes CASSRIDRNTEAFF.

This clone was seen just once. The chain couples TRBV19 to TRBJ1-5; 9 bases fit TRBD1. The CDR3 extends over 14 amino acids. CDR1 and CDR2 from the germline V gene are LNHDA and SQIVND (reference sequence). With 5 bases clipped from V and 9 bases from J, the junction kept 8 bases outside the gene matches. CDR3 sequence (DNA): TGTGCCAGTAGTGTAGGACAGGGGCCATGGCCCCAGCATTTT. Its protein product is CASSVGQGPWPQHF.

The chain recombines TRBV2 with TRBJ2-1; 7 nucleotides match TRBD1. Per germline, CDR1 SNHLY and CDR2 FYNNEI. The CDR3 has 15 residues. Germline trimming cut 6 bases from V and 6 bases from J; bases unmatched to any gene: 11. The CDR3 region is CASSLRQGLGNEQFF. The CDR3 nucleotides read TGTGCCAGCAGCCTTAGACAGGGTCTGGGCAATGAGCAGTTCTTC.

The chain has TRBV19 and TRBJ1-2; D uncertain. V shed 5 bases and J shed 8 bases, with 18 bases lying between them. From germline, CDR1 is LNHDA and CDR2 SQIVND (reference sequence). The CDR3 contains 14 residues. The CDR3 spells CASSSKSVVWGYTF. CDR3 bases: TGTGCCAGTAGTTCGAAATCGGTGGTCTGGGGCTACACCTTC.

The V gene is TRBV18, the J gene TRBJ2-5; tentatively, D is TRBD1 (5 bases). This CDR3 contains 15 residues. Germline V gene lookup returns CDR1 KGHSH and CDR2 LQKENI. The germline V and J ends were trimmed by 3 bases and 5 bases, with 16 bases remaining between them. The CDR3 sequence is CASSPGQGNWETQYF. The CDR3 region has the DNA TGTGCCAGCTCACCCGGCCAGGGTAATTGGGAGACCCAGTACTTC.

A few counts support this clone. The chain employs TRBV2 and TRBJ2-2; unclear D gene. This CDR3 is built from 11 residues. Per the germline V gene, CDR1 is SNHLY and CDR2 is FYNNEI. V was shortened by 4 bases and J by 14 bases, with 11 bases between the two germline ends. The CDR3 coding sequence is TGTGCCAGCAGTGGTAAGAGAGGACTGTTTTTT. It specifies CASSGKRGLFF. Complete variable domain (other parts from reference TRBV2 and TRBJ2-2): EPEVTQTPSHQVTQMGQEVILRCVPISNHLYFYWYRQILGQKVEFLVSFYNNEISEKSEIFDDQFSVERPDGSNFTLKIRSTKLEDSAMYFCASSGKRGLFFGEGSRLTVL.

In the case of this clone: Its ends do not fully match the called genes, so a read error is possible. V gene TRBV30 combines with J gene TRBJ1-6; 7 bases align to TRBD1. The CDR3 length is 15 residues. Germline CDR1 and CDR2: GTSNPN and SVGIG (reference sequence). The CDR3 nucleotides read TGTGCCTGGGGTGTAACTCAGGGGGATATCTGGCCCCTCCACTTT. This gives the protein CAWGVTQGDIWPLHF.

The CDR3 reads CAISGGGRDPYEQYF. CDR3 bases: TGTGCCATCAGTGGGGGGGGGAGGGACCCCTACGAGCAGTACTTC. The J gene is TRBJ2-7, the V gene TRBV10-3; 7 nucleotides line up with TRBD2. With V trimmed by 4 bases and J by 2 bases, 8 bases remained unmatched. The CDR3 has 15 residues. Looked up from germline, CDR1 is ENHRY and CDR2 is SYGVKD.

The chain has TRBV14 and TRBJ2-7, with D hard to call. Germline V gives CDR1 SGHDN, CDR2 FVKESK. This CDR3 has 11 residues. V was shortened by 5 bases and J by 7 bases, with 9 bases between the two germline ends. The CDR3 DNA sequence: TGTGCCAGCAGCTCCTTCGGGGAGCAGTACTTC. It encodes CASSSFGEQYF.

The chain couples TRBV7-9 to TRBJ1-1; 7 bases agree with TRBD1. With V trimmed by 5 bases and J by 9 bases, 6 bases remained unmatched. Germline loops: CDR1 SEHNR, CDR2 FQNEAQ (reference sequence). The CDR3 covers 12 residues. The CDR3 nucleotides are TGTGCCAGCAGCACGACAGGGCGTAAAGCTTTCTTT. This sequence encodes CASSTTGRKAFF. The full variable domain, in which reference TRBV7-9 and TRBJ1-1 provide the parts outside the CDR3, is DTGVSQNPRHKITKRGQNVTFRCDPISEHNRLYWYRQTLGQGPEFLTYFQNEAQLEKSRLLSDRFSAERPKGSFSTLEIQRTEQGDSAMYLCASSTTGRKAFFGQGTRLTVV.

The chain employs TRBV29-1 and TRBJ2-1; 8 bases are shared with TRBD2. The V gene's germline CDR1 is SQVTM and CDR2 ANQGSEA. The J segment lost 0 bases and the V segment lost 8 bases, leaving 15 bases of the junction unmatched. This CDR3 spans 17 amino acids. CDR3 nucleotides: TGCAGCTCTGAGGCGCCGGGGGGGTCCAGCTCCTACAATGAGCAGTTCTTC. This translates into CSSEAPGGSSSYNEQFF.

The CDR3 loop is CASTEGGDGYEQYF. The CDR3 DNA reads as TGTGCCAGCACCGAGGGCGGAGATGGATACGAGCAGTACTTC. The chain combines TRBV9 with TRBJ2-7; a weak D match, TRBD2 (5 bases). The CDR3 has 14 amino acids. CDR1 is SGDLS and CDR2 is YYNGEE in the germline V gene. Trimming took off 6 bases at V and 4 bases at J, with 17 bases between the two ends. Complete variable domain (other parts from reference TRBV9 and TRBJ2-7): DSGVTQTPKHLITATGQRVTLRCSPRSGDLSVYWYQQSLDQGLQFLIQYYNGEERAKGNILERFSAQQFPDLHSELNLSSLELGDSALYFCASTEGGDGYEQYFGPGTRLTVT.

CDR3 in DNA: TGTGCCAGCAGCTTCGCTAGCGGGGTCTACAATGAGCAGTTCTTC. Translated: CASSFASGVYNEQFF. The V gene is TRBV7-2, the J gene TRBJ2-1, with 9 bases fitting TRBD2. Per germline, CDR1 SGHTA and CDR2 FQGNSA. This CDR3 spans 15 amino acids. The ends lost 3 bases at V and 3 bases at J; junction bases unmatched: 3.

A note on this clone: This specimen includes other DNA sequences encoding the same CDR3. The chain uses TRBV29-1 and TRBJ1-1; D is possibly TRBD1 (5 bases). Trimming cost V 4 bases and J 1 base, with 10 bases left between them. The CDR3 consists of 13 residues. Germline CDR1 SQVTM, CDR2 ANQGSEA. The CDR3 DNA reads as TGCAGCGTTGTGGGGCAGCAGAACACTGAAGCTTTCTTT. Residues: CSVVGQQNTEAFF.

As regards this clone: It is likely a read error, because the conserved phenylalanine at the end of the CDR3 is missing. The chain recombines TRBV7-9 with TRBJ1-6; the match to TRBD1 covers 7 bases. Germline assignment: CDR1 SEHNR and CDR2 FQNEAQ (reference sequence). The length of the CDR3 is 16 residues. The ends lost 5 bases at V and 5 bases at J; junction bases unmatched: 9. The chain's CDR3 is CASSLLRDRNNSPLHS. CDR3 sequence (DNA): TGTGCCAGCAGCCTACTCCGGGACAGAAATAATTCACCCCTCCACTCT.